This T cell receptor beta chain was sequenced during a study of technical replicates of blood from several donors. Trimming left V 0 bases short and J 4 bases short, with 16 bases between. Germline-derived CDR1 and CDR2 are SGDLS and YYNGEE. This CDR3 spans 16 amino acids. Only in-frame clones appear in the TCRdb table, and some are missing; sequencing was by immunoSEQ multiplex PCR. The table includes about 75,000 clones, 97% detected once. Sequencing input: T cells isolated from PBMCs. This receptor was obtained from a human donor in good health. This rearrangement joins TRBV9 to TRBJ1-2; a possible D gene is TRBD1 (6 bases). Here the CDR3 reads CASSVATGREPYGYTF. The DNA for the CDR3 is TGTGCCAGCAGCGTAGCTACAGGGAGGGAGCCCTATGGCTACACCTTC.